The rows below give T cell receptor beta chains drawn from one sample of a study of blood T cell repertoires in COVID-19. Sequencing used immunoSEQ multiplex PCR; TCRdb keeps in-frame clones, though not all of them. The sample holds a few hundred thousand clones, 91% seen once. Specimen: PBMCs or T cells enriched from blood (not recorded which). Receptor source: a woman aged 40 to 50 who had been exposed to COVID-19. Both conserved end residues are part of each CDR3. D genes are given only for firm matches. The listing skips clone size in some rows; elsewhere it reads once, few, many or a size class.

cdr3_nt cdr3_aa j_call d_call clone_size v_call
TGTGCCAGCAGAACAAGCGGGAGGCCCACCGGGGAGCTGTTTTTT CASRTSGRPTGELFF TRBJ2-2 TRBD2 NA TRBV5-5
TGTGCCAGCAGCTCGAGACAGGGGATAATCTACGAGCAGTACTTC CASSSRQGIIYEQYF TRBJ2-7 TRBD1 NA TRBV7-2
TGCAGCCTCCCAGGTAAGAACACTGAAGCTTTCTTT CSLPGKNTEAFF TRBJ1-1 NA NA TRBV29-1
TGTGCTAGTGGTTTGGTATTAAGGGGAATCACTGAAGCTTTCTTT CASGLVLRGITEAFF TRBJ1-1 NA NA TRBV12-5
TGTGCCAGCAGCTTGGCCCGGGGAATAGGAGATGGCTACACCTTC CASSLARGIGDGYTF TRBJ1-2 NA NA TRBV5-5
TGTGCCAGTAGTATAGATAGGACAGGGACCGAAAAACTGTTTTTT CASSIDRTGTEKLFF TRBJ1-4 TRBD1 NA TRBV19
TGTGCCAGTAGTACCCACGAGGTTAAAGAAAAACTGTTTTTT CASSTHEVKEKLFF TRBJ1-4 NA NA TRBV19
TGTGCCAGCAGTCTGGACAGGGTCGATACTAACTATGGCTACACCTTC CASSLDRVDTNYGYTF TRBJ1-2 TRBD1 NA TRBV27
TGTGCCAGCAGTTACTGGAGCGGGGCTAGCTCCTACGAGCAGTACTTC CASSYWSGASSYEQYF TRBJ2-7 TRBD2 once TRBV6-5
TGTGCCAGCAGTACCCGGACAGGGGGCTATGGCTACACCTTC CASSTRTGGYGYTF TRBJ1-2 TRBD1 NA TRBV27
TGCGCCAGCAGCCAAGAAGCGAGGTACGGCAATGAGCAGTTCTTC CASSQEARYGNEQFF TRBJ2-1 NA once TRBV4-3
TGTGCCAGCAGCCTCGCATACAGGGGTGGAAACACCATATATTTT CASSLAYRGGNTIYF TRBJ1-3 TRBD1 NA TRBV6-5
TGTGCCAGCAGTTACTCAGCGGGAGGGCCCAGTGAGCAGTTCTTC CASSYSAGGPSEQFF TRBJ2-1 TRBD2 NA TRBV6-5
TGTGCCAGCAGCCCCGAGGGGGGGGTGGCTTTCTTT CASSPEGGVAFF TRBJ1-1 NA NA TRBV9
TGTGCCAGCAGTCGAAATCAGGGAAAGGGCTACACCTTC CASSRNQGKGYTF TRBJ1-2 NA NA TRBV27
TGCGCCAGCAGCTTGGCTCTAGCGGGGGGGCAAGAGACCCAGTACTTC CASSLALAGGQETQYF TRBJ2-5 TRBD2 NA TRBV5-1
TGTGCCAGCAGTTACTCCCAAGCGGACCTCAAGCCATCGCAGTATTTT CASSYSQADLKPSQYF TRBJ2-3 NA once TRBV6-2/TRBV6-3
TGTGCCAGCAGCAAGGTCCCCGCGACAGGGTGTAATTCACCCCTCCACTTT CASSKVPATGCNSPLHF TRBJ1-6 NA few TRBV21-1
TGTGCCAGCAGCTCCACCGGGACTTCCTCCTACGAGCAGTACTTC CASSSTGTSSYEQYF TRBJ2-7 NA NA TRBV7-9
TGTGCCAGCAGCGTAGCTTTGACAGGTCTTACTGAAGCTTTCTTT CASSVALTGLTEAFF TRBJ1-1 NA NA TRBV9
TGTGCCAGCAGCCAGATGACTTGGGTGGGTGGCTACACCTTC CASSQMTWVGGYTF TRBJ1-2 NA NA TRBV14
TGTGCCAGCAGCTTAGTAAGCCCACTAGCGGGAGGCACATACGAGCAGTACTTC CASSLVSPLAGGTYEQYF TRBJ2-7 TRBD2 NA TRBV7-2
TGTGCCAGTAGTGCCACGGGACTAGCGGCGTACGAGCAGTACTTC CASSATGLAAYEQYF TRBJ2-7 TRBD2 NA TRBV19
TGTGCCAGCAGCATCGACAGGAGAGATACTGAAGCTTTCTTT CASSIDRRDTEAFF TRBJ1-1 NA NA TRBV6-5
TGTGCCAGCAGGGAAAAGACAGGGGCAAGCAATCAGCCCCAGCATTTT CASREKTGASNQPQHF TRBJ1-5 TRBD1 NA TRBV2
TGTGCCAGCAGCGTAGGGAGCTCCTATAATTCACCCCTCCACTTT CASSVGSSYNSPLHF TRBJ1-6 NA NA TRBV9
TGTGCCAGCAGCCATCCTAGCGGGGGTCGATTCACAGATACGCAGTATTTT CASSHPSGGRFTDTQYF TRBJ2-3 TRBD2 NA TRBV3-1/TRBV3-2
TGTGCCAGCAGCTTATCAAGGGGTGCTAATGAAAAACTGTTTTTT CASSLSRGANEKLFF TRBJ1-4 NA NA TRBV7-9
TGTGCCAGCAGTGAAGAGCAGGGCCGGCAGCCCCAGCATTTT CASSEEQGRQPQHF TRBJ1-5 NA once TRBV6-1
TGTGCCAGCAGTTACTCGCGGGAGAAGAATCAGCCCCAGCATTTT CASSYSREKNQPQHF TRBJ1-5 NA NA TRBV6-5
TGTGCCAGCAGCTGGGGACAGGGTCGAGAGACCCAGTACTTC CASSWGQGRETQYF TRBJ2-5 TRBD1 NA TRBV5-8
TGTGCCAGCAGCTTAGGAGTGTTGACAGGGGAGTCTGCTGAAGCTTTCTTT CASSLGVLTGESAEAFF TRBJ1-1 TRBD1 NA TRBV7-9
TGTGCCAGCAGTTTCAGCGCCGAGCAGTTCTTC CASSFSAEQFF TRBJ2-1 NA many TRBV6-6
TGCGCCAGCAGCCTATCTAGACCAGCGGGCACAGATACGCAGTATTTT CASSLSRPAGTDTQYF TRBJ2-3 NA NA TRBV4-1
TGTGCCAGCAGCTTTGAAGACAGCTTGGACACTGAAGCTTTCTTT CASSFEDSLDTEAFF TRBJ1-1 NA once TRBV7-9
TGTGCCAGCAGCTCTCACAGGGGAGACACTGAAGCTTTCTTT CASSSHRGDTEAFF TRBJ1-1 TRBD1 NA TRBV7-2
TGTGCCAGCAGCTTGCCCGGAGCTGGAAACACCATATATTTT CASSLPGAGNTIYF TRBJ1-3 NA once TRBV5-4
TGTGCCAGTAGCCCCTCGCCCGGGACAGGGCTTGTAAAACTGTTTTTT CASSPSPGTGLVKLFF TRBJ1-4 TRBD1 NA TRBV19
TGCGCCAGCCGGAAGGACAGGGGGGGCACCGGGGAGCTGTTTTTT CASRKDRGGTGELFF TRBJ2-2 TRBD1 NA TRBV10-2
TGTGCCAGCAGCTTAGAGGAGGGGCAGCCCCAGCATTTT CASSLEEGQPQHF TRBJ1-5 NA NA TRBV7-9
TGTGCCAGCAGCTTAGGTGGGGAGGACAGGGCACCCCTCCACTTT CASSLGGEDRAPLHF TRBJ1-6 TRBD1 NA TRBV7-9
TGTGCCAGAAGCTTTCCCGACGTAGACAGGAACTACTATGGCTACACCTTC CARSFPDVDRNYYGYTF TRBJ1-2 NA NA TRBV5-3
TGTGCCAGTAGAAAAACTGTTGGGGGACAGGTCACACTAATGAACACTGAAGCTTTCTTT CASRKTVGGQVTLMNTEAFF TRBJ1-1 TRBD1 NA TRBV19
TGTGCCAGCAGAACTGTGGAGACCCAGTACTTC CASRTVETQYF TRBJ2-5 NA NA TRBV2
TGTGCCAGCAGTGATCCAGTAGACAGGGGATTAGAGAACGAGCAGTACTTC CASSDPVDRGLENEQYF TRBJ2-7 TRBD1 NA TRBV2
TGTGCCAGCAGCCGGGGGGGCCGGGCAGATACGCAGTATTTT CASSRGGRADTQYF TRBJ2-3 NA NA TRBV3-1/TRBV3-2
TGCGCCAGCAGCTTGGGCCGGGAGACCCAGTACTTC CASSLGRETQYF TRBJ2-5 NA NA TRBV5-1
TGTGCCAGCAGCTTGGTAACCCCCCGAGGCTCCTACAATGAGCAGTTCTTC CASSLVTPRGSYNEQFF TRBJ2-1 NA NA TRBV7-6
TGTGCCAGCAGCCCCGTCCCTGGCAGGGAGGGCACTGAAGCTTTCTTT CASSPVPGREGTEAFF TRBJ1-1 NA few TRBV7-9
TGTGCTAGTGGTTCGACTTACAGGGGGGACTACGAGCAGTACTTC CASGSTYRGDYEQYF TRBJ2-7 TRBD1 NA TRBV12-5
TGTGCCAGCAGCTCGGGACTAGCGGGAGTATACAATGAGCAGTTCTTC CASSSGLAGVYNEQFF TRBJ2-1 TRBD2 NA TRBV7-9
TGTGCCAGCAGCCGGACAGGGGATGAGCAGTTCTTC CASSRTGDEQFF TRBJ2-1 TRBD1 once TRBV3-1/TRBV3-2
TGCGCCAGCAGCTTGTTCCGTCGAGTAGCGGGGGGCTTTCAAGAGACCCAGTACTTC CASSLFRRVAGGFQETQYF TRBJ2-5 TRBD2 NA TRBV5-1